This T cell receptor beta chain was profiled in a study of shared clonotypes between healthy human individuals. Study-level points and caveats: Generation probabilities were higher for clonotypes shared across all four sorted-subset donors than for unshared ones. The sharing of about 5.3% of naive CD4 clonotypes was seen across a handful of donors.

A word on this clone: Its specificity is not known.

Sorted-subset replicate PCR reactions contained approximately 190 ng DNA, corresponding to some 28,000 T cell genomes. Method: immunoSEQ multiplex PCR; TCRdb's copy keeps in-frame clones and lacks some. The data contain approximately 2,300,000 clones, around 90% of them singletons. Between the trimmed V and J ends, which lost 8 bases and 1 base, there was a span of 6 bases. The CDR3 has 13 residues. Germline CDR1 and CDR2: SGHTA and FQGTGA. Participating donors were healthy, HIV-negative adults free of recent acute infections or vaccinations. The V call is TRBV7-3, the J call TRBJ2-6; D uncertain. Sequenced input: naive CD4+ T cells from PBMCs. Subset in this sample: CD45RA+ positively selected. This receptor was identified in a man younger than 35 in good health. Some clones in this sample may be carry-over from other donors' samples. This CDR3 reads CASGPSGANVLTF. CDR3 coding DNA: TGTGCCAGCGGGCCGTCTGGGGCCAACGTCCTGACTTTC.